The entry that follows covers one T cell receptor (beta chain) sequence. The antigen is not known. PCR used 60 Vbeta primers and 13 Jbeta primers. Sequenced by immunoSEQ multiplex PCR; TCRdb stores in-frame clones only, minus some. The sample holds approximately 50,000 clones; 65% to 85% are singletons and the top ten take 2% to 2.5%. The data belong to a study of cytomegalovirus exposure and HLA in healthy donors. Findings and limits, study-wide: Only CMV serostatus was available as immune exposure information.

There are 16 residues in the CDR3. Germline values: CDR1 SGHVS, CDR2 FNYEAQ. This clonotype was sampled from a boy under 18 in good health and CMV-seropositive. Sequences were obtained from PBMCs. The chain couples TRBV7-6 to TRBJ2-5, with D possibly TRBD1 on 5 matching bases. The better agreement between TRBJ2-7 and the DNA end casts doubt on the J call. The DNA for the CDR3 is TGTGCCAGCAGCTTAGGAACAGGACGGTCGACCTACGAGCAGTACTTC. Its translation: CASSLGTGRSTYEQYF.